The 4 T cell receptor beta chains listed next were all sequenced from one sample in a study of low-dose radiotherapy and immunotherapy resistance in tumors. Time point reported: after trial treatment. Indicated treatment: LDRT plus nivolumab, ipilimumab, low-dose cyclophosphamide and aspirin (RACIN trial). TRAV and TRBV primers primed cDNA for both TCRalpha and TCRbeta. For amplifying TCRs, the PCR ran for about 19 cycles with Phusion, which was used together with a constant-region primer and the adapter on the V primers. TCRdb itself ran the reads through MiXCR, one entry per CDR3 protein. Found here are tens of thousands of distinct CDR3 sequences, less than 25% of them singletons; the top ten hold roughly 8.3%. Sequencing used PBMCs, obtained after low-dose radiotherapy plus immunotherapy. Receptor source: a female donor with ovarian cancer.

There are many counts of this clonotype. The CDR3 reads CAIQGANYEQYF. CDR3 in DNA: TGTGCCATCCAGGGGGCTAACTACGAGCAGTACTTC. The V and J genes are TRBV10-3 and TRBJ2-7; 8 bases map to TRBD1. J was trimmed by 3 bases and V by 8 bases; bases with no gene match: 3. CDR1 is ENHRY and CDR2 is SYGVKD in the germline V gene. The CDR3 contains 12 residues.

The chain carries TRBV5-1 and TRBJ2-7; D is undetermined. The CDR3 sequence is 13 residues long. V gave up 6 bases and J gave up 0 bases, with 10 bases separating them. From germline, CDR1 is SGHRS and CDR2 YFSETQ. The chain's CDR3 is CASKGLVSYEQYF. The CDR3 DNA follows: TGCGCCAGCAAAGGGTTAGTCTCCTACGAGCAGTACTTC.

This clonotype has at least ten counts. The chain has TRBV12-5 and TRBJ1-2; D is unclear. CDR1 and CDR2 from the germline V gene are LGHNT and FRNRAP. V was pared by 1 base and J by 0 bases, with 6 bases between. The CDR3 has 14 amino acids. Here the CDR3 reads CASGLEEPNYGYTF. Here the CDR3 DNA reads TGTGCTAGTGGTTTGGAGGAACCTAACTATGGCTACACCTTC.

This clonotype was observed many times. This chain uses TRBV28 with TRBJ1-4, with 7 bases aligning to TRBD1. The V segment lost 4 bases and the J segment 7 bases; nucleotides outside the gene matches: 18. The V gene's germline CDR1 is MDHEN and CDR2 SYDVKM. This CDR3 has 18 amino acids. DNA of the CDR3: TGTGCCAGCAGTTCAAACCGCCATCCCGGGACAGTCCGTGAAAAACTGTTTTTT. Translation gives CASSSNRHPGTVREKLFF.